A single sample is the source of the 10 T cell receptor beta chains below, sequenced in a study of cytomegalovirus exposure and HLA in healthy donors (dated by TCRdb to the late 2010s). Library creation used the immunoSEQ multiplex PCR assay. A mixture of 60 forward primers for TCR Vbeta segments and 13 reverse primers for TCR Jbeta segments was used in the multiplex PCR. This immuneACCESS table, as held by TCRdb, lists in-frame sequences with V and J called but not all clones. Of the missing ones, under half trace to an unresolved V gene in checked studies; the others have no known cause. The sample table records approximately 140,000 clones; approximately 86% of these occur just once. The biggest ten clones account for 0.45% to 0.6% of the sample. Sequenced input: PBMCs. These TCRs come from a woman in her thirties or forties in good health and CMV-seronegative.

The chain combines TRBV7-2 with TRBJ2-7; 11 bases map to TRBD2. The CDR3 runs to 17 residues. CDR1 is SGHTA and CDR2 is FQGNSA in the germline V gene. V lost 5 bases and J lost 1; bases outside the gene matches: 10. CDR3 nucleotides: TGTGCCAGCAGCCCAAGGCGGGGACTAGCGGTTTCCTACGAGCAGTACTTC. Translated, it gives CASSPRRGLAVSYEQYF.

The CDR3, as DNA: TGTGCCAGCAGCCGAGGTGAGGACGAGCAGTACTTC. Translation: CASSRGEDEQYF. This rearrangement joins TRBV5-4 to TRBJ2-7; D ambiguous. V lost 4 bases to trimming and J lost 5 bases, with 10 bases between them. Germline V lookup: CDR1 SGHNT, CDR2 YYREEE (reference sequence). This CDR3 region has 12 residues. Combining the CDR3 with reference TRBV5-4 and TRBJ2-7 gives the whole variable domain ETGVTQSPTHLIKTRGQQVTLRCSSQSGHNTVSWYQQALGQGPQFIFQYYREEENGRGNFPPRFSGLQFPNYSSELNVNALELDDSALYLCASSRGEDEQYFGPGTRLTVT.

The chain carries TRBV6-5 and TRBJ2-7, with 7 bases lining up with TRBD1. V shed 5 bases and J 4 bases; nucleotides not matched to a gene: 8. This CDR3 region has 14 residues. Looked up from germline, CDR1 is MNHEY and CDR2 is SVGAGI. The CDR3 DNA follows: TGTGCCAGCAGTCCCCGACAGGGAAATTACGAGCAGTACTTC. This translates into CASSPRQGNYEQYF.

CDR3 sequence reads: CASSLRSLEDTEAFF. DNA of the CDR3: TGTGCCAGCAGCTTACGGTCGCTGGAGGACACTGAAGCTTTCTTT. V and J are TRBV7-9 and TRBJ1-1; D is uncertain. The CDR3 runs 15 residues. CDR1 and CDR2 (germline): SEHNR, FQNEAQ (reference sequence). V lost 2 bases to trimming and J lost 3 bases, with 13 bases between them.

The chain links TRBV28 to TRBJ2-3, with a weak D call TRBD2 (6 bases). CDR1 and CDR2 (germline): MDHEN, SYDVKM. Trimming left V 8 bases short and J 1 base short, with 16 bases between. There are 15 residues in the CDR3. The CDR3 region has the DNA TGTGCCAGCCGACTGGGTGTAGCGGGCACAGATACGCAGTATTTT. Translated: CASRLGVAGTDTQYF.

This chain uses TRBV5-1 with TRBJ2-3; 8 bases are shared with TRBD2. The CDR3 is 15 amino acids. Looked up from germline, CDR1 is SGHRS and CDR2 is YFSETQ. With V trimmed by 4 bases and J by 3 bases, 7 bases remained unmatched. The CDR3 coding sequence is TGCGCCAGCAGCCTTAGCGGGACTTGGACAGATACGCAGTATTTT. Protein sequence: CASSLSGTWTDTQYF.

This clone appeared a few times. Germline is not matched at one junction end, which may reflect a read error. This sequence joins TRBV7-7 and TRBJ2-1, with a tentative D call TRBD2 (5 bases). The CDR3 length is 14 residues. Germline V CDR1 and CDR2: SSHAT, FNYEAQ (reference sequence). The CDR3 bases are TGTGCTAGCAGCCCTAGCAGCATAGTTAATGAGCAGTTCTTC. This sequence encodes CASSPSSIVNEQFF.

The J gene is TRBJ2-1, the V gene TRBV18; D is possibly TRBD1 (6 bases). Trimming removed 3 bases from V and 7 bases from J, with 13 bases in between. Germline V gene data show CDR1 as KGHSH and CDR2 as LQKENI. The CDR3 spans 14 residues. The CDR3 bases are TGTGCCAGCTCACCCATTAGGGACACAAATGAGCAGTTCTTC. It specifies CASSPIRDTNEQFF.

The rearrangement uses TRBV5-1 and TRBJ2-7; the D gene is possibly TRBD2 (5 bases). Per the germline V gene, CDR1 is SGHRS and CDR2 is YFSETQ. The germline V and J ends were trimmed by 3 bases and 5 bases, with 15 bases remaining between them. The CDR3 is 14 amino acids. CDR3 bases: TGCGCCAGCAGCTCACCTTCTTCTAGCAACGAGCAGTACTTC. This encodes CASSSPSSSNEQYF.

The chain joins TRBV5-1 to TRBJ2-3; 15 bases agree with TRBD2. The germline CDR1 and CDR2 sequences are SGHRS and YFSETQ. This CDR3 has 16 amino acids. V dropped 3 bases and J dropped 4; count of bases not matched to a gene: 3. The CDR3: CASSSGLAGGADTQYF. As DNA, the CDR3 is TGCGCCAGCAGCTCGGGACTAGCGGGAGGAGCAGATACGCAGTATTTT.